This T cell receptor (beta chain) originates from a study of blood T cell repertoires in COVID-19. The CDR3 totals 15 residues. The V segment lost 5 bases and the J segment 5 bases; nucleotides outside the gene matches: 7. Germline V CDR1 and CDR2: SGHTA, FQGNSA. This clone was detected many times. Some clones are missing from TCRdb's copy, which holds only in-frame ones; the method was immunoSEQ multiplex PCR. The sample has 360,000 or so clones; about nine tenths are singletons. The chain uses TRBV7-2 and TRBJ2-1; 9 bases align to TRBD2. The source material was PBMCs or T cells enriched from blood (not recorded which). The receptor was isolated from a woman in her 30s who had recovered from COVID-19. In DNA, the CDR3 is TGTGCCAGCAGCCCGGGACTAGCAGGCCACAATGAGCAGTTCTTC. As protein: CASSPGLAGHNEQFF.